Listed below are T cell receptor beta chains from one sample, sequenced in a study of blood T cell repertoires in COVID-19. The assay was immunoSEQ multiplex PCR, and TCRdb's table has in-frame clones only and misses some. The sample records 200,000 or so clones, 92% being singletons. Source material: peripheral blood. These receptors originate from a man in his 60s with COVID-19, enrolled during active disease. Both conserved end residues are part of each CDR3. A D gene is named only where the DNA matches it firmly. Clone sizes are given selectively: once, few, many, or a class where the clone is expanded.

d_call	clone_size	v_call	cdr3_length	j_call	cdr3_nt	cdr3_aa
TRBD1	NA	TRBV12-5	15	TRBJ1-1	TGTGCTAGTGGTTTGGGGAGACAGGGTGGTTCCGAAGCTTTCTTT	CASGLGRQGGSEAFF
TRBD1	NA	TRBV13	17	TRBJ1-1	TGTGCCAGCAGCTTTCAACCGGGACAGGGAATGGGGACTGAAGCTTTCTTT	CASSFQPGQGMGTEAFF
NA	NA	TRBV2	11	TRBJ1-2	TGTGCCAGCAGTGAGGGGGCCGGCTACACCTTC	CASSEGAGYTF
NA	once	TRBV19	14	TRBJ2-6	TGTGCCAGCGCTGGGGGCGACGGGGCCAACGTCCTGACTTTC	CASAGGDGANVLTF
NA	NA	TRBV4-3	13	TRBJ2-5	TGCGCCAGCAGCCAAGACAGGGGAGAGACCCAGTACTTC	CASSQDRGETQYF
NA	NA	TRBV19	13	TRBJ2-2	TGTGCCAGTAGCCACCGAGAAACCGGGGAGCTGTTTTTT	CASSHRETGELFF
NA	NA	TRBV9	14	TRBJ2-1	TGTGCCAGCAGCGTAGACAGGGTCCACAATGAGCAGTTCTTC	CASSVDRVHNEQFF
NA	NA	TRBV20-1	16	TRBJ1-5	TGCAGTGCTAGTGGTGGGGGCCACTATAGCAATCAGCCCCAGCATTTT	CSASGGGHYSNQPQHF
NA	NA	TRBV12-3/TRBV12-4	13	TRBJ2-1	TGTGCCAGCAGTTTAGATTCAGGGCCCGAGCAGTTCTTC	CASSLDSGPEQFF
NA	NA	TRBV2	15	TRBJ1-5	TGTGCCAGCAGTACTCGACAGACGATAAATCAGCCCCAGCATTTT	CASSTRQTINQPQHF
NA	NA	TRBV18	16	TRBJ2-4	TGTGCCAGCTCACCACCCGGCGGACTGGCCAAAAACATTCAGTACTTC	CASSPPGGLAKNIQYF
NA	NA	TRBV7-9	14	TRBJ2-7	TGTGCCAGCAGTCCTGACAGGTACTCCTACGAGCAGTACTTC	CASSPDRYSYEQYF
NA	NA	TRBV3-1/TRBV3-2	18	TRBJ1-1	TGTGCCAGCAGCCCCAAACGTAGGGGCAGGGCCACGAACACTGAAGCTTTCTTT	CASSPKRRGRATNTEAFF
NA	NA	TRBV11-3	14	TRBJ2-3	TGTGCCAGCAGCTCGGAGGCTAGCACAGATACGCAGTATTTT	CASSSEASTDTQYF
NA	NA	TRBV3-1/TRBV3-2	15	TRBJ2-4	TGTGCCAGCAGCCCCCAGGGTCCCGCCCCGAACATTCAGTACTTC	CASSPQGPAPNIQYF
TRBD1	NA	TRBV29-1	14	TRBJ1-5	TGCAGCGTTGGGGGGACAGGGGGAAGTCAGCCCCAGCATTTT	CSVGGTGGSQPQHF
TRBD1	NA	TRBV5-5	14	TRBJ2-5	TGTGCCAGCAGCTGGGGACAGGGGGCAGAGACCCAGTACTTC	CASSWGQGAETQYF
TRBD2	once	TRBV10-3	16	TRBJ2-1	TGTGCCATCAGTGAGCCCGGAGCGGGGGCGCCGGGGGAGCAGTTCTTC	CAISEPGAGAPGEQFF
NA	NA	TRBV7-3	15	TRBJ2-1	TGTGCCAGCAGCCGATCAGGCCCCAATTACAATGAGCAGTTCTTC	CASSRSGPNYNEQFF
NA	NA	TRBV4-3	15	TRBJ1-4	TGCGCCAGCAGCCGCGGAGGTGCAACTAATGAAAAACTGTTTTTT	CASSRGGATNEKLFF
NA	NA	TRBV3-1/TRBV3-2	13	TRBJ1-1	TGTGCCAGCAGCCCTCGGACAGCGACTGAAGCTTTCTTT	CASSPRTATEAFF
TRBD1	NA	TRBV27	15	TRBJ2-7	TGTGCCAGCAGTAAACCCGGGACAGGTTCCTACGAGCAGTACTTC	CASSKPGTGSYEQYF
TRBD1	once	TRBV28	15	TRBJ2-7	TGTGCCAGCAGGCCCGGGACAGGGGGTACGGACGAGCAGTACTTC	CASRPGTGGTDEQYF
TRBD1	NA	TRBV28	14	TRBJ1-2	TGTGCCAGCAGATCGGGACAGGGGGCAGGTGGCTACACCTTC	CASRSGQGAGGYTF
NA	NA	TRBV28	14	TRBJ1-2	TGTGCCAGCAGTAGAAGCAGGGCTAACTATGGCTACACCTTC	CASSRSRANYGYTF
NA	NA	TRBV7-8	16	TRBJ1-6	TGTGCCAGCAGTCCCTCGGGGGGAACCCCTAATTCACCCCTCCACTTT	CASSPSGGTPNSPLHF
TRBD1	NA	TRBV18	14	TRBJ1-5	TGTGCCAGCTCACGGGGACAGAGCAATCAGCCCCAGCATTTT	CASSRGQSNQPQHF
TRBD1	NA	TRBV27	19	TRBJ2-2	TGTGCCAGCAGTCAAGGGCCTCTGTTGGGACAGGGTGGCACCGGGGAGCTGTTTTTT	CASSQGPLLGQGGTGELFF
TRBD2	NA	TRBV7-8	16	TRBJ2-1	TGTGCCAGCAGCCGCCGGAGCGGGACCAACTACAATGAGCAGTTCTTC	CASSRRSGTNYNEQFF
NA	once	TRBV27	12	TRBJ1-2	TGTGCCAGCAGTACGACAGGCCTTGGCTACACCTTC	CASSTTGLGYTF
NA	NA	TRBV28	11	TRBJ2-7	TGTGCCAGCAGTTTGAGCGACGAGCAGTACTTC	CASSLSDEQYF
NA	once	TRBV9	15	TRBJ2-7	TGTGCCAGCAGCCCTCTTGTCGAGGGTTTTCGCGAGCAGTACTTC	CASSPLVEGFREQYF
NA	NA	TRBV28	14	TRBJ1-1	TGTGCCACCGCCAGCCAGGGCGGGGACACTGAAGCTTTCTTT	CATASQGGDTEAFF
NA	once	TRBV6-5	13	TRBJ1-2	TGTGCCAGCAGTCGTAATCCTAACTATGGCTACACCTTC	CASSRNPNYGYTF
TRBD1	once	TRBV6-2/TRBV6-3	15	TRBJ1-2	TGTGCCAGCAGTTACTCCGGACAGGGGGACTATGGCTACACCTTC	CASSYSGQGDYGYTF
TRBD1	NA	TRBV5-5	18	TRBJ2-6	TGTGCCAGCAGCTTGGGACAGGGTATCGTCTCTGGGGCCAACGTCCTGACTTTC	CASSLGQGIVSGANVLTF
TRBD1	NA	TRBV9	15	TRBJ1-6	TGTGCCAGCAGCGCGACAGGGGGCGCGAATTCACCCCTCCACTTT	CASSATGGANSPLHF
NA	NA	TRBV4-1	16	TRBJ1-2	TGCGCCAGCAGCCAAGATTTTGGCAGGGTTTTCTATGGCTACACCTTC	CASSQDFGRVFYGYTF
NA	NA	TRBV19	14	TRBJ2-2	TGTGCCAGTAGTATAATGGCCCGCCAAGGGGAGCTGTTTTTT	CASSIMARQGELFF
TRBD1	NA	TRBV7-8	15	TRBJ1-5	TGTGCCAGCAGCTCCCGGACAGGGGTTCGTCAGCCCCAGCATTTT	CASSSRTGVRQPQHF
TRBD1	few	TRBV3-1/TRBV3-2	12	TRBJ1-2	TGTGCCAGCAGCCCGGGACAGGGCGGCTACACCTTC	CASSPGQGGYTF
TRBD1	NA	TRBV14	13	TRBJ1-6	TGTGCCAGCAGCTTTCGACAGGGGAACATCCTCCACTTT	CASSFRQGNILHF
NA	once	TRBV19	12	TRBJ1-5	TGTGCCAGTAGCCGTCGCGAACAGCCCCAGCATTTT	CASSRREQPQHF
TRBD1	NA	TRBV15	13	TRBJ2-7	TGTGCCACCAGCAGGGACCACACAGGGGATCAGTACTTC	CATSRDHTGDQYF
NA	NA	TRBV3-1/TRBV3-2	14	TRBJ1-4	TGTGCCAGCAGCCAACCCGGAGAGATGGAAAAACTGTTTTTT	CASSQPGEMEKLFF